Shown below are 15 T cell receptor delta chains from a single sample sequenced in a study of γδ T cells in repeated Plasmodium falciparum infection. TCRdb re-called the multiplex PCR reads via CATT. The table records 75,000 to 95,000 delta-chain clones, 0.75% to 1% of them present only once. Flow sorting of PBMC yielded separate Vgamma9/Vdelta2+ and Vdelta2-negative gammadelta T cell populations for bulk repertoire analysis. Sequenced sample: gamma-delta T cells from blood. Receptor source: a pool of human donors (malaria-infected and uninfected, not separated).

Concerning this clone itself: The amino acid sequence in TCRdb belongs to a much larger clone and departs from this DNA's translation at residue 11, likely a sequencing read error; the sequence shown is translated from the DNA. The chain joins TRDV1 to TRDJ1; D perhaps matches TRDD3 (10 bases). TCRdb gives no J gene; it was assigned here by matching the DNA to germline. Germline V gene data show CDR1 as TSWWSYY and CDR2 as QGS. The CDR3 totals 24 residues. The V end lost 2 bases, the J end lost 0 bases, and 37 bases lay between the germline ends. CDR3 amino acids: CALGEYGLPTAFFGGYTHTDKLIF. CDR3 coding DNA: TGTGCTCTTGGGGAATATGGCCTTCCTACGGCATTTTTTGGGGGATACACCCACACCGATAAACTCATCTTT.

As for this clone: This is likely an artifact of a read error, given a far larger clone one base away. Different DNA sequences within this sample yield the same CDR3. The chain recombines TRDV1 with TRDJ1, with a tentative D call TRDD3 (5 bases). Here the J gene was assigned by germline matching of the DNA, as TCRdb has none. The CDR3 has 21 amino acids. From germline, CDR1 is TSWWSYY and CDR2 QGS. Trimming stripped 0 bases from V and 0 bases from J, with 26 bases between. The DNA of the CDR3 is TGTGCTCTTGGGGAACTTGGGCGGGGACTGGACCCAGATGCATACACCGATAAACTCATCTTT. Protein sequence: CALGELGRGLDPDAYTDKLIF.

This clone was detected a few times. The protein in TCRdb stems from a much larger clone and differs at residue 13 from this DNA's translation, likely a read error; here the protein is translated from the DNA. This chain connects TRDV2 to TRDJ1, with D perhaps TRDD3 (7 bases). The J gene, not given by TCRdb, was assigned here from a germline match of the nucleotide sequence. Germline values: CDR1 GEAIGNYY, CDR2 EKD. Trimming pared 3 bases from V and 1 base from J, leaving 26 bases between. CDR3 length equals 19 residues. CDR3: CACDLGLPELGICTDKLIF. In DNA form, the CDR3 reads TGTGCCTGTGACCTTGGCCTTCCCGAACTGGGGATCTGCACCGATAAACTCATCTTT.

Worth noting for this clone: A far larger clone is one base from this, pointing to a likely read error. Other DNA sequences in this sample translate to the same CDR3. The J gene is TRDJ2, the V gene TRDV1, with D possibly being TRDD3 (5 bases). The J gene was not available in TCRdb and was assigned here by matching the DNA to germline segments. Germline V lookup: CDR1 TSWWSYY, CDR2 QGS. The CDR3 sequence is 16 residues long. CDR3: CALGEAFCDGTAQLFF. CDR3 coding DNA: TGTGCCCTTGGGGAAGCTTTTTGTGATGGAACAGCACAACTCTTCTTT.

This clone appeared a few times. TCRdb's protein for this DNA is that of a much larger clone and differs from the translation at residue 17, likely a read error; the protein shown is the DNA translation. The V segment is TRAV29/DV5, and no J call was made. The CDR3 runs 18 residues. The V gene's germline CDR1 is NSMFDY and CDR2 ISSIKDK. The CDR3 DNA reads TGTGCAGCAACTCCCCCCAACCTCCCCACTGTGTACACCGATAAACTCACCTTT. This translates into CAATPPNLPTVYTDKLTF.

Turning to this clone: The amino acid sequence in TCRdb belongs to a much larger clone and departs from this DNA's translation at residue 16, likely a sequencing read error; the sequence shown is translated from the DNA. The J gene is TRDJ1, the V gene TRDV1; no firm D call. Germline loops: CDR1 TSWWSYY, CDR2 QGS. This CDR3 has 19 amino acids. The CDR3 nucleotides are TGTGCTCTTGGGGAAAAAGAGGGGCGTCTAAACTCTTACACCGATAGACTCATCTTT. This translates into CALGEKEGRLNSYTDRLIF.

This clone was picked up many times. Additional DNA sequences in this sample encode the identical CDR3. The genes are TRDV2 and TRDJ2; TRDD3 matches at 7 bases. CDR3 length: 15 residues. J lost 0 bases, V lost 0 bases, and 0 bases had no gene match. The germline V gene encodes CDR1 GEAIGNYY and CDR2 EKD. CDR3 residues: CACDTWGTLTAQLFF. CDR3 in DNA: TGTGCCTGTGACACCTGGGGGACTTTGACAGCACAACTCTTCTTT.

This clone was observed a handful of times. This likely traces to a read error, being one base from a far larger clone. The identical CDR3 is also encoded by other nucleotide sequences in the sample. The chain carries TRDV1 and TRDJ1; possible D gene TRDD3, 6 bases. V lost 1 base to trimming and J lost 14 bases, with 41 bases between them. Germline V gives CDR1 TSWWSYY, CDR2 QGS. CDR3 length: 21 amino acids. Here the CDR3 DNA reads TGTGCTCTTGGGGAACGAGAGCGCCTACATTCGAACGGGGGGGAACTGCCCGGACTAATCTTT. Residues: CALGERERLHSNGGELPGLIF.

This clone appeared many times. Since a far larger clone is one base different, this is likely a read error. Within the sample, other DNA sequences also encode this same CDR3. The chain joins TRDV1 to TRDJ1; D might be TRDD3 (6 bases). Here the J gene was assigned by germline matching of the DNA, as TCRdb has none. V was cut by 5 bases and J by 1 base, with 20 bases left in between. Germline V CDR1 and CDR2: TSWWSYY, QGS. This CDR3 region has 17 residues. The CDR3 sequence is CALGSIRGWGVTDKLIF. For the CDR3, the DNA is TGTGCTCTTGGGTCGATTCGAGGGTGGGGGGTCACCGATAAACTCATCTTT.

Regarding this clone: A read error likely explains why the TCRdb protein, taken from a much larger clone, differs from this DNA's translation at residue 6; the protein shown is translated from the DNA. The gene calls are TRDV2 and TRDJ1; tentative D call: TRDD2 (5 bases). The J gene, missing from TCRdb, was assigned here through DNA to germline matching. This CDR3 has 19 residues. V lost 0 bases, J lost 4 bases, and 26 bases lay in between. From germline, CDR1 is GEAIGNYY and CDR2 EKD. The CDR3 spells CACDTAAATPNTSYDKLIF. The CDR3 nucleotides are TGTGCCTGTGACACCGCCGCCGCGACCCCTAACACCTCCTACGATAAACTCATCTTT.

A remark on this clone: A much larger clone sits a single nucleotide away, making a read error possible. The chain links TRDV2 to TRDJ1; 13 bases are a match to TRDD3. This CDR3 spans 18 amino acids. Germline CDR1 and CDR2: GEAIGNYY and EKD. With 0 bases clipped from V and 0 bases from J, the junction kept 6 bases outside the gene matches. CDR3 DNA: TGTGCCTGTGACACCTCACTGGGGGATACGCGGGACACCGATAAACTCATCTTT. Translation: CACDTSLGDTRDTDKLIF.

Concerning this clone itself: This probably arose from a read error, given a far larger clone one base away. This specimen includes other DNA sequences encoding the same CDR3. V usage is TRDV1 and J usage is TRDJ1; weak D call: TRDD2 (6 bases). The J gene comes from matching the DNA to germline here; TCRdb lacks it. V was clipped by 2 bases and J by 8 bases, with 27 bases between them. There are 18 residues in the CDR3. Germline CDR1 is TSWWSYY and CDR2 is QGS. CDR3 residues: CALGEAFFLDGRGGKLIF. The CDR3 region has the DNA TGTGCTCTTGGGGAAGCCTTCTTCCTCGACGGGAGAGGGGGCAAACTCATCTTT.

This clone occurred a few times. A far larger clone is only one base removed, so a read error is likely. This sample includes further DNA sequences coding for the same CDR3. The chain employs TRDV1 and TRDJ1; D remains unclear. Per germline, CDR1 TSWWSYY and CDR2 QGS. Trimming stripped 2 bases from V and 2 bases from J, with 21 bases between. The CDR3 consists of 18 residues. The CDR3 DNA follows: TGTGCTCTTGGGGAAATGGTGCTCCCCCGACCATATACCGATAAACTCATCTTT. As protein: CALGEMVLPRPYTDKLIF.

Only a few counts were recorded for this clone. A far bigger clonotype differs at one base, so this is likely a read error. The J gene went uncalled, whereas the V gene is TRDV1; the table names TRDD3, a call not compared with the DNA. The CDR3 has 19 residues. The V gene's germline CDR1 is TSWWSYY and CDR2 QGS. CDR3 DNA sequence: TGTGCTCTTGGGGAACTAGTACCTACGGGGGATAAATTAATACGTAAGCTCATCTTT. It specifies CALGELVPTGDKLIRKLIF.

As regards this clone: For this DNA, TCRdb reports the protein of a much larger clone, which diverges at residue 3, most likely from a read error; the protein presented here is translated directly from the DNA. The chain is built from TRDV2 and TRDJ1, with TRDD3 matching over 9 bases. Germline-derived CDR1 and CDR2 are GEAIGNYY and EKD. This CDR3 has 16 residues. The CDR3 loop is CAGDTNLGDTADKLIF. The CDR3 nucleotides read TGTGCCGGTGACACCAACCTAGGGGATACGGCCGATAAACTCATCTTT.